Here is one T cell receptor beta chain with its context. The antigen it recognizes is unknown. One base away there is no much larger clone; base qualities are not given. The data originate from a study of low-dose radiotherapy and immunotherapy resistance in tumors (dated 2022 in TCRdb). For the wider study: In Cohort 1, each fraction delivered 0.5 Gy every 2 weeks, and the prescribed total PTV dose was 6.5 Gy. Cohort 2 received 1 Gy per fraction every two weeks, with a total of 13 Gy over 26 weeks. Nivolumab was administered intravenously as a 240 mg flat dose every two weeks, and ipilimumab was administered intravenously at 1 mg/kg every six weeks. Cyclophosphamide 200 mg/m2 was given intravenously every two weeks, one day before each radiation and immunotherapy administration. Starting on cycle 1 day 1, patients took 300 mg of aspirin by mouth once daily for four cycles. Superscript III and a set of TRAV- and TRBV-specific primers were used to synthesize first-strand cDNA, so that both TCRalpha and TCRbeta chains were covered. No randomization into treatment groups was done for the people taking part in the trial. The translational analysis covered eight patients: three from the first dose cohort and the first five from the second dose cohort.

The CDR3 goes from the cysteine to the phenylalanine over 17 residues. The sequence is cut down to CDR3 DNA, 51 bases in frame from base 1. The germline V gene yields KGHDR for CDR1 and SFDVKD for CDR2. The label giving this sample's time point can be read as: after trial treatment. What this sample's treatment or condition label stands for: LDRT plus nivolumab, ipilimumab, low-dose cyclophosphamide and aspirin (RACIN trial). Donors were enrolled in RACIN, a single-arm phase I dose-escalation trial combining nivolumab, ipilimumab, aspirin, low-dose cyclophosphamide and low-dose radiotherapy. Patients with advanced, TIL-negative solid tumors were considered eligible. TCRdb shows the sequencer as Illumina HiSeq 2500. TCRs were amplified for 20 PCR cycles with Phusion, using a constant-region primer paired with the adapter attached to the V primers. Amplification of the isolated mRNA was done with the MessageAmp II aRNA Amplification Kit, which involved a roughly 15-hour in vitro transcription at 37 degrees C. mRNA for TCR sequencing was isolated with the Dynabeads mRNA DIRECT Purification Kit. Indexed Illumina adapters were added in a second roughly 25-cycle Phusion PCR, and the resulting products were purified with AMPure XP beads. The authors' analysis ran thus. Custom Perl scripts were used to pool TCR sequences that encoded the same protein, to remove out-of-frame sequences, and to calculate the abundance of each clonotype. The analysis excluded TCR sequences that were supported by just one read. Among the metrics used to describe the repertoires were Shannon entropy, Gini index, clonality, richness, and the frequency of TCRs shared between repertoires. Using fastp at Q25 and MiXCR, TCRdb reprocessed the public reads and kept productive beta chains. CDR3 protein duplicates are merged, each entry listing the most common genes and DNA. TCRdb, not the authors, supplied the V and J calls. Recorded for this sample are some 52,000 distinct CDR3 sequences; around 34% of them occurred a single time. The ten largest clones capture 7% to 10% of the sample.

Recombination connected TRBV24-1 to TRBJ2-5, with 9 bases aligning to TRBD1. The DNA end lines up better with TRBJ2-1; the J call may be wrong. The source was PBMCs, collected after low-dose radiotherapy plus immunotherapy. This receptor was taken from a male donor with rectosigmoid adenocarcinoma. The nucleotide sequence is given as TGTGCCACCAGTGACCGACAGGGGGTGGTCTCTGGGGAGACCCAGTTCTTC. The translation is CATSDRQGVVSGETQFF.